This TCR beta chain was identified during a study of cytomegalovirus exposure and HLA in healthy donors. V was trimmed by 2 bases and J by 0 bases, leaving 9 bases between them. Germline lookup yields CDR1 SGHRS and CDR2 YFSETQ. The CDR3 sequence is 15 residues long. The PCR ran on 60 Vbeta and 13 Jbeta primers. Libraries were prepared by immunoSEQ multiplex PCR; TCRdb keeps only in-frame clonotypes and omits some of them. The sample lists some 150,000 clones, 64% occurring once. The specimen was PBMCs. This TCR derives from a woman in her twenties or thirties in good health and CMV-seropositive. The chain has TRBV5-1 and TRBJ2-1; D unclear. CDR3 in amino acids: CASSLERSSYNEQFF. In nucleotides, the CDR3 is TGCGCCAGCAGCTTAGAACGGAGCTCCTACAATGAGCAGTTCTTC.